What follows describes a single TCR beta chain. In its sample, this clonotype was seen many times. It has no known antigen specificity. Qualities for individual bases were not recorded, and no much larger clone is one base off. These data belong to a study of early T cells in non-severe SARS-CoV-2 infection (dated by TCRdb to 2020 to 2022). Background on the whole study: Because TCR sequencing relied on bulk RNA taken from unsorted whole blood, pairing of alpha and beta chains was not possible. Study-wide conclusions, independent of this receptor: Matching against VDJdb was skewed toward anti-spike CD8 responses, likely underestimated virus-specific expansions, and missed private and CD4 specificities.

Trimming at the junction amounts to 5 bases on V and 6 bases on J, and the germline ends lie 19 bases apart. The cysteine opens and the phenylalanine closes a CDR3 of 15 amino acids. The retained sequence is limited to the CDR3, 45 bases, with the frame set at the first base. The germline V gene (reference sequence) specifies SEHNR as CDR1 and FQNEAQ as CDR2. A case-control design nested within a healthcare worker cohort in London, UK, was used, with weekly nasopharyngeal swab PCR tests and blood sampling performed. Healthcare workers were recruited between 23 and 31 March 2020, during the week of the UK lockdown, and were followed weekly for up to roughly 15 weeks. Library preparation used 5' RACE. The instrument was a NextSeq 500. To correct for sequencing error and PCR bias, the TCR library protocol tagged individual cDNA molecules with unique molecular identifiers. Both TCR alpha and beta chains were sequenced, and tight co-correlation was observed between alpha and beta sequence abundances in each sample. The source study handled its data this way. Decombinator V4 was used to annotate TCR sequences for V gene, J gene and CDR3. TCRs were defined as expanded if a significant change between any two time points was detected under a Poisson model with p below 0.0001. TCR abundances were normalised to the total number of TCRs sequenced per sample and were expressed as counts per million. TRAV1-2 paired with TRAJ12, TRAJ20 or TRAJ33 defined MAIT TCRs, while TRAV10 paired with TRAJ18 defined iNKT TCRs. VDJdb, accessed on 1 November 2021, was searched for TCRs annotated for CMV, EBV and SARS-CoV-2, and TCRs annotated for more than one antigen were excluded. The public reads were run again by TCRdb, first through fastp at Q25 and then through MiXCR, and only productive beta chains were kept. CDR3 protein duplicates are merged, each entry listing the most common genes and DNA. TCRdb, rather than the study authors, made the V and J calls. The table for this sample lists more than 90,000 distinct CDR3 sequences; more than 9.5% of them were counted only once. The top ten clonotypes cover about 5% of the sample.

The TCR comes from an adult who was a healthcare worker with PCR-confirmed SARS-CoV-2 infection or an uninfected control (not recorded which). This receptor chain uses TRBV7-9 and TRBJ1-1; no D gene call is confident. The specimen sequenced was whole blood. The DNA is TGTGCCAGCAGCATACCCCGGTTAGGGCCAGCTGAAGCTTTCTTT. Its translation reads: CASSIPRLGPAEAFF.